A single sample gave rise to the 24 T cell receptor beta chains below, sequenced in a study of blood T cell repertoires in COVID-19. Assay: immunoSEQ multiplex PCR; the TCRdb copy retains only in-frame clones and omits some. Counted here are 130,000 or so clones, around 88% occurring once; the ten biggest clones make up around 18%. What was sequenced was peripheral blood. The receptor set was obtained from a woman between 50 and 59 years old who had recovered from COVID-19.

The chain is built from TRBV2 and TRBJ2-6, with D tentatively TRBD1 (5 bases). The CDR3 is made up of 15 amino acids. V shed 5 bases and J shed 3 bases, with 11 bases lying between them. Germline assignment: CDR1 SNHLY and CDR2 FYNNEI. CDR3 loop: CASSYQGSGANVLTF. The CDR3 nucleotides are TGTGCCAGCAGTTACCAGGGAAGTGGGGCCAACGTCCTGACTTTC.

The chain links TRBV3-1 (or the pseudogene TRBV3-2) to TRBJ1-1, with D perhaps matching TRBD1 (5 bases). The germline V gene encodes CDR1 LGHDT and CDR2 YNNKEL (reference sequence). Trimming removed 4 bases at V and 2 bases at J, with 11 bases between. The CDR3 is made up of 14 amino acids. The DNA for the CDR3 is TGTGCCAGCAGCCCCCAAACAGGTAACACTGAAGCTTTCTTT. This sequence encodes CASSPQTGNTEAFF.

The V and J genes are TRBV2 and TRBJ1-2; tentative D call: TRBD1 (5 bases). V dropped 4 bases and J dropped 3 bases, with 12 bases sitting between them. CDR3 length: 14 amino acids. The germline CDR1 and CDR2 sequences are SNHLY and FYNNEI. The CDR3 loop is CASSALQGDYGYTF. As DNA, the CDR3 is TGTGCCAGCAGTGCCTTGCAAGGGGACTATGGCTACACCTTC.

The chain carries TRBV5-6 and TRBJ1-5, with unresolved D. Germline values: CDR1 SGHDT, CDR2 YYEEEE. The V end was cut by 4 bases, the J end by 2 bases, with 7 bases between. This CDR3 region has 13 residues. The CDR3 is CASSVGGNQPQHF. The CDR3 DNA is TGTGCCAGCAGCGTGGGAGGCAATCAGCCCCAGCATTTT.

The CDR3 DNA follows: TGTGCCAGCAGCCGCACCAGCGGGGCCTTCGCGGGTGAGCAGTTCTTC. Encoded protein: CASSRTSGAFAGEQFF. The chain uses TRBV6-4 and TRBJ2-1; 7 bases agree with TRBD2. Per germline, CDR1 MRHNA and CDR2 SNTAGT. CDR3 length: 16 amino acids. Trimming took 6 bases from V and 9 from J; bases not matched to a gene: 17.

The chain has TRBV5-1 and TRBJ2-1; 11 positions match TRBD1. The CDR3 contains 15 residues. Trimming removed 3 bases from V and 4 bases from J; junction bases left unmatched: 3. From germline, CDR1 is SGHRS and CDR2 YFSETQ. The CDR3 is CASSSGTGGYNEQFF. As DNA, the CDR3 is TGCGCCAGCAGCTCCGGGACAGGGGGTTACAATGAGCAGTTCTTC.

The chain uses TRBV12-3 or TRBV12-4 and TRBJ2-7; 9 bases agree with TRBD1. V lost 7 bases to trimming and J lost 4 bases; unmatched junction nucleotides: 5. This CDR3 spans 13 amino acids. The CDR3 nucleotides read TGTGCCAGCACCGAGGACAGGGGATACGAGCAGTACTTC. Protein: CASTEDRGYEQYF.

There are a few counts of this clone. The CDR3 loop reads CASSPPDSPSTDTQYF. CDR3 DNA: TGCGCCAGCAGCCCACCGGACAGCCCTAGCACAGATACGCAGTATTTT. This chain uses TRBV5-1 with TRBJ2-3; tentatively, D is TRBD1 (6 bases). This CDR3 is 16 amino acids long. Trimming took 4 bases from V and 0 from J, leaving 15 bases between them. The germline V gene has CDR1 SGHRS and CDR2 YFSETQ.

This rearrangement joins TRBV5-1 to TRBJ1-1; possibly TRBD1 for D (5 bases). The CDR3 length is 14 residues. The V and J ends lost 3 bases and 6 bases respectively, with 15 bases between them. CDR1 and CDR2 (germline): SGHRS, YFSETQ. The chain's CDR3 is CASSSQGNGAEAFF. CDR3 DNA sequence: TGCGCCAGCAGCTCGCAGGGTAATGGCGCTGAAGCTTTCTTT.

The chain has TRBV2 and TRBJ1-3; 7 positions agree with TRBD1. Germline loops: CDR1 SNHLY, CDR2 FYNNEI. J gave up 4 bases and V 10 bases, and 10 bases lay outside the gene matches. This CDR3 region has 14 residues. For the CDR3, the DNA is TGTGCCATCCATAAAACAGGGGTCGGAAACACCATATATTTT. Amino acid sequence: CAIHKTGVGNTIYF. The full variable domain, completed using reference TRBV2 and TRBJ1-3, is EPEVTQTPSHQVTQMGQEVILRCVPISNHLYFYWYRQILGQKVEFLVSFYNNEISEKSEIFDDQFSVERPDGSNFTLKIRSTKLEDSAMYFCAIHKTGVGNTIYFGEGSWLTVV.

The CDR3 here is CASSLGTGGSYEQYF. The CDR3 coding sequence is TGTGCCAGCAGTTTGGGGACAGGGGGGTCCTACGAGCAGTACTTC. The rearrangement uses TRBV28 and TRBJ2-7, with 11 bases aligning to TRBD1. V shed 3 bases, J shed 1 base, and the junction held 2 bases outside the gene matches. CDR1 is MDHEN, CDR2 SYDVKM, per germline. The CDR3 totals 15 residues.

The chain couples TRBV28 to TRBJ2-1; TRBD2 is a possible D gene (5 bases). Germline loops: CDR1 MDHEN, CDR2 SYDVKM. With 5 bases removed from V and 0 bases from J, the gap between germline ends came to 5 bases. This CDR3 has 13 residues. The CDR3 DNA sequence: TGTGCCAGCAGTGGGAGCTCCTACAATGAGCAGTTCTTC. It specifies CASSGSSYNEQFF.

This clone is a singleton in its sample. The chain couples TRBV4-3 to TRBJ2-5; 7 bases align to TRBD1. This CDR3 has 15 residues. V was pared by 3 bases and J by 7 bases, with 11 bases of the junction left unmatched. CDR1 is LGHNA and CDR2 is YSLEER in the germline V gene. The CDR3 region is CASSQGDRDWGTQYF. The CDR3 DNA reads TGCGCCAGCAGCCAGGGCGACAGGGATTGGGGGACCCAGTACTTC.

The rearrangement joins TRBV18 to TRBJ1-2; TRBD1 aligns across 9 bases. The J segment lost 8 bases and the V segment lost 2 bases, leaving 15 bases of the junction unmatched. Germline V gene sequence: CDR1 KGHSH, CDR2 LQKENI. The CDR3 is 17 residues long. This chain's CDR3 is CASSPIRSRTGEIGYTF. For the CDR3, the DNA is TGTGCCAGCTCACCAATCCGGTCCAGGACAGGGGAGATAGGCTACACCTTC.

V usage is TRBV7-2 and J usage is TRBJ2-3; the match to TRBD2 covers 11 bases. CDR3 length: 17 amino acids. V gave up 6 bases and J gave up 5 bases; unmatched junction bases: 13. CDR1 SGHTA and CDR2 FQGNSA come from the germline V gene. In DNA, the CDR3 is TGTGCCAGCAGAAGGGGTTTAGCGGGAGGGCCGCGAGATACGCAGTATTTT. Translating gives CASRRGLAGGPRDTQYF. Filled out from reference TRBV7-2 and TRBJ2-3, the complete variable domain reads GAGVSQSPSNKVTEKGKDVELRCDPISGHTALYWYRQSLGQGLEFLIYFQGNSAPDKSGLPSDRFSAERTGGSVSTLTIQRTQQEDSAVYLCASRRGLAGGPRDTQYFGPGTRLTVL.

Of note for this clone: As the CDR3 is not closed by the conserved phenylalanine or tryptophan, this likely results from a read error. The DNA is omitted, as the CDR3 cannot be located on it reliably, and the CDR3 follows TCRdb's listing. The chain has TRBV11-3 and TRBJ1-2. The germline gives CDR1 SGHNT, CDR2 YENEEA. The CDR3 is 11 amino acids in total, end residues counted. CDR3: CASSPRSGSLV.

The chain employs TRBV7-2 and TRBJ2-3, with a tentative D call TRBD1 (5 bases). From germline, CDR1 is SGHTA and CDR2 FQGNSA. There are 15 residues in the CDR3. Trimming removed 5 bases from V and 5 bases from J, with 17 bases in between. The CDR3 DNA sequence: TGTGCCAGCAGCCCAAGGTCAGGGTGGGAAGATACGCAGTATTTT. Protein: CASSPRSGWEDTQYF.

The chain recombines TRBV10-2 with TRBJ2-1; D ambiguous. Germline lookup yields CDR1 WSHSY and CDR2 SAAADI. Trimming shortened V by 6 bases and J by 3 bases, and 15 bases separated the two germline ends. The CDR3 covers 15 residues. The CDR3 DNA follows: TGCGCCAGCAGGGGCGTTGTAGGCCTCTACAATGAGCAGTTCTTC. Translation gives CASRGVVGLYNEQFF.

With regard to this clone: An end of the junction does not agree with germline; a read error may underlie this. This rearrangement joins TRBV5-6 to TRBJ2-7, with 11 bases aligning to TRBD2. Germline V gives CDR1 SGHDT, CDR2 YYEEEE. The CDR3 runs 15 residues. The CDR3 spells CASSLGLAGSSEQYF. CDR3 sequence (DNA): TGTGCCAGCAGCTTGGGACTAGCGGGATCCTCCGAGCAGTACTTC. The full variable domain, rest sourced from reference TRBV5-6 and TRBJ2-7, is DAGVTQSPTHLIKTRGQQVTLRCSPKSGHDTVSWYQQALGQGPQFIFQYYEEEERQRGNFPDRFSGHQFPNYSSELNVNALLLGDSALYLCASSLGLAGSSEQYFGPGTRLTVT.

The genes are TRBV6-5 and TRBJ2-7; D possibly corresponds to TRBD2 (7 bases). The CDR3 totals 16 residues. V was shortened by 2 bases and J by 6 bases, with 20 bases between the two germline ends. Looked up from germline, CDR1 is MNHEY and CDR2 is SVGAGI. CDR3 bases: TGTGCCAGCAGTTACGGGATCGGGGGGCCAACCCTCGAGCAGTACTTC. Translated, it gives CASSYGIGGPTLEQYF.

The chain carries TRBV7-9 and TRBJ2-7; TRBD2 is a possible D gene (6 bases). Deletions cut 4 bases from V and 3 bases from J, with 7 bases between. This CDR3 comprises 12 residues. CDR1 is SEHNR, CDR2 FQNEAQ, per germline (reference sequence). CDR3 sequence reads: CASSSGVYEQYF. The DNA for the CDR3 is TGTGCCAGCAGCTCGGGAGTCTACGAGCAGTACTTC.

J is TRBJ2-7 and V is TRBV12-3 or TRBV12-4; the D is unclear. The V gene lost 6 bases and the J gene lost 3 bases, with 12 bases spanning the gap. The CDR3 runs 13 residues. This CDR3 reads CASSYAEDYEQYF. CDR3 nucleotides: TGTGCCAGCAGCTACGCTGAGGACTACGAGCAGTACTTC.

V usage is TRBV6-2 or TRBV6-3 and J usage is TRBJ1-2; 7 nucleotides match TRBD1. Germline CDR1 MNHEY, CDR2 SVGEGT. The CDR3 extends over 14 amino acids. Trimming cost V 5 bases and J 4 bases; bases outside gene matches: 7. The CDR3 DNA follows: TGTGCCAGCAGTCCATTGACAGGGCTCTATGGCTACACCTTC. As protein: CASSPLTGLYGYTF.

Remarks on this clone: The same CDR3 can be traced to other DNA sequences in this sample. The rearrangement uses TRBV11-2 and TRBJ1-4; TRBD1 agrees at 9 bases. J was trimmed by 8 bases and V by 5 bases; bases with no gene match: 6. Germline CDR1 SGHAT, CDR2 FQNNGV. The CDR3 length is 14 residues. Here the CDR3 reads CASSPDRGGEKLFF. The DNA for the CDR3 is TGTGCCAGCAGCCCGGACAGGGGCGGAGAAAAACTGTTTTTT.